One sample yielded the 14 T cell receptor beta chains listed below, sequenced in a study of Tregs in tolerant kidney transplant recipients (dated by TCRdb to the late 2010s). Receptor libraries were prepared by the immunoSEQ multiplex PCR assay. What TCRdb holds here is the immuneACCESS table cut down to in-frame rearrangements. Part of the clones is not present; checked against another copy, under half of the missing clones reflect an unresolved V gene, and the others are unexplained. Present in this sample are some 240,000 clones, about four fifths of which were seen just once. Over 0.5% of the sample belongs to the ten largest clones. The source material was CD4+ T cells from blood. These TCRs come from a human donor in good health.

The chain combines TRBV5-1 with TRBJ1-1; tentatively, D is TRBD1 (5 bases). The CDR3 sequence is 15 residues long. Germline V gene data show CDR1 as SGHRS and CDR2 as YFSETQ. Deletions cut 3 bases from V and 4 bases from J, with 16 bases between. The DNA for the CDR3 is TGCGCCAGCAGCTCGGCGGCAGGGTCGATCACTGAAGCTTTCTTT. The encoded protein is CASSSAAGSITEAFF. Filled out from reference TRBV5-1 and TRBJ1-1, the complete variable domain reads KAGVTQTPRYLIKTRGQQVTLSCSPISGHRSVSWYQQTPGQGLQFLFEYFSETQRNKGNFPGRFSGRQFSNSRSEMNVSTLELGDSALYLCASSSAAGSITEAFFGQGTRLTVV.

This clone was seen a few times. The gene calls are TRBV6-5 and TRBJ1-5; 7 positions agree with TRBD1. CDR3 length: 15 residues. V shed 0 bases and J 5 bases; nucleotides not matched to a gene: 4. Germline CDR1 and CDR2: MNHEY and SVGAGI. The CDR3 coding sequence is TGTGCCAGCAGTTACTCGAACAGGGGAGATCAGCCCCAGCATTTT. This gives the protein CASSYSNRGDQPQHF.

The chain employs TRBV27 and TRBJ2-3, with 8 bases matching TRBD2. CDR3 size: 22 residues. The J segment lost 2 bases and the V segment lost 6 bases, leaving 28 bases of the junction unmatched. The germline CDR1 and CDR2 sequences are MNHEY and SMNVEV (reference sequence). The CDR3 DNA follows: TGTGCCAGCAGCACGCAGACGGGACTTTTGTGGGCGGGGGGCCCTTACACAGATACGCAGTATTTT. This translates into CASSTQTGLLWAGGPYTDTQYF.

This clone was observed a handful of times. The V and J genes are TRBV9 and TRBJ1-4, with D tentatively TRBD1 (5 bases). Between the trimmed V and J ends, which lost 0 bases and 10 bases, there was a span of 16 bases. This CDR3 has 15 amino acids. Germline V gives CDR1 SGDLS, CDR2 YYNGEE. The CDR3 loop is CASSVEAAGHGKLFF. CDR3 nucleotide sequence: TGTGCCAGCAGCGTAGAGGCGGCAGGGCACGGAAAACTGTTTTTT.

The V and J genes are TRBV19 and TRBJ2-3, with 15 bases identical to TRBD2. The CDR3 has 16 amino acids. The junction had 4 bases not matched to a gene; V was cut back by 6 bases and J by 3 bases. Germline assignment: CDR1 LNHDA and CDR2 SQIVND (reference sequence). CDR3 sequence: CASRGTSGRRTDTQYF. The CDR3 nucleotides read TGTGCCAGTAGGGGGACTAGCGGGAGGAGGACAGATACGCAGTATTTT.

The CDR3 here is CASRRQRLDTEAFF. In nucleotides, the CDR3 is TGTGCCAGCAGGCGACAGAGATTGGACACTGAAGCTTTCTTT. The chain combines TRBV27 with TRBJ1-1; tentative D call: TRBD1 (5 bases). CDR3 size: 14 residues. The V and J ends lost 6 bases and 3 bases respectively, with 14 bases between them. The germline CDR1 and CDR2 sequences are MNHEY and SMNVEV (reference sequence).

The rearrangement joins TRBV6-5 to TRBJ2-1; tentative D call: TRBD2 (6 bases). Germline CDR1 reads MNHEY; CDR2 reads SVGAGI. Trimming removed 2 bases from V and 11 bases from J, with 19 bases in between. The CDR3 covers 15 residues. The CDR3, as DNA: TGTGCCAGCAGTTACCCAGCGGGCCCAGGAGGCAAGCAGTTCTTC. It codes for CASSYPAGPGGKQFF.

The chain links TRBV5-1 to TRBJ2-7; 9 bases are shared with TRBD1. There are 16 residues in the CDR3. Germline loops: CDR1 SGHRS, CDR2 YFSETQ. Unmatched junction bases numbered 7, after V lost 0 bases and J lost 3 bases. The CDR3 spells CASSLAGVTGGYEQYF. The CDR3 DNA is TGCGCCAGCAGCTTGGCAGGGGTGACAGGGGGCTACGAGCAGTACTTC.

This sequence joins TRBV5-1 and TRBJ1-1, with D maybe TRBD1 (6 bases). The ends were cut back, 5 bases at V and 3 bases at J, with 17 bases in the middle. CDR3 length equals 15 residues. CDR1 is SGHRS and CDR2 is YFSETQ in the germline V gene. The CDR3 loop is CASRDRSAADTEAFF. DNA for the CDR3: TGCGCCAGCAGAGACAGGTCGGCGGCAGACACTGAAGCTTTCTTT.

This clone was found a few times. The gene calls are TRBV7-9 and TRBJ1-3, with unresolved D. The CDR3 sequence is 12 residues long. Germline V gene data show CDR1 as SEHNR and CDR2 as FQNEAQ (reference sequence). Trimming shortened V by 5 bases and J by 0 bases, and 2 bases separated the two germline ends. The CDR3 DNA follows: TGTGCCAGCAGCCACTCTGGAAACACCATATATTTT. Its protein is CASSHSGNTIYF.

The V gene is TRBV5-1, the J gene TRBJ2-5, with 14 positions matching TRBD2. Germline CDR1 SGHRS, CDR2 YFSETQ. The CDR3 runs 16 residues. Trimming removed 0 bases from V and 4 bases from J; junction bases left unmatched: 2. The CDR3 DNA reads as TGCGCCAGCAGCTTGGGGGGACTAGCGGGGGCAGAGACCCAGTACTTC. Its translation: CASSLGGLAGAETQYF.

The chain recombines TRBV13 with TRBJ1-2, with 8 bases fitting TRBD1. The CDR3 covers 15 residues. From germline, CDR1 is PRHDT and CDR2 FYEKMQ (reference sequence). J lost 4 bases, V lost 5 bases, and 9 bases had no gene match. The CDR3: CASSRNRGYVYGYTF. DNA of the CDR3: TGTGCCAGCAGCAGGAACAGGGGGTATGTCTATGGCTACACCTTC. The full variable domain, completed using reference TRBV13 and TRBJ1-2, is AAGVIQSPRHLIKEKRETATLKCYPIPRHDTVYWYQQGPGQDPQFLISFYEKMQSDKGSIPDRFSAQQFSDYHSELNMSSLELGDSALYFCASSRNRGYVYGYTFGSGTRLTVV.

The chain joins TRBV2 to TRBJ2-3; D is undetermined. CDR1 is SNHLY and CDR2 is FYNNEI in the germline V gene. The CDR3 is 11 residues long. V was clipped by 6 bases and J by 5 bases, with 6 bases between them. CDR3 amino acids: CASRDEDTQYF. Here the CDR3 DNA reads TGTGCCAGCAGAGATGAAGATACGCAGTATTTT.

This clone was detected once. The gene calls are TRBV6-5 and TRBJ1-6; maybe TRBD1 (5 bases). V was pared by 3 bases and J by 9 bases, with 15 bases between. Germline values: CDR1 MNHEY, CDR2 SVGAGI. CDR3 length: 15 residues. This chain's CDR3 is CASSYMSGYGSPLHF. The CDR3 region has the DNA TGTGCCAGCAGTTATATGTCAGGGTATGGTTCACCCCTCCACTTT.